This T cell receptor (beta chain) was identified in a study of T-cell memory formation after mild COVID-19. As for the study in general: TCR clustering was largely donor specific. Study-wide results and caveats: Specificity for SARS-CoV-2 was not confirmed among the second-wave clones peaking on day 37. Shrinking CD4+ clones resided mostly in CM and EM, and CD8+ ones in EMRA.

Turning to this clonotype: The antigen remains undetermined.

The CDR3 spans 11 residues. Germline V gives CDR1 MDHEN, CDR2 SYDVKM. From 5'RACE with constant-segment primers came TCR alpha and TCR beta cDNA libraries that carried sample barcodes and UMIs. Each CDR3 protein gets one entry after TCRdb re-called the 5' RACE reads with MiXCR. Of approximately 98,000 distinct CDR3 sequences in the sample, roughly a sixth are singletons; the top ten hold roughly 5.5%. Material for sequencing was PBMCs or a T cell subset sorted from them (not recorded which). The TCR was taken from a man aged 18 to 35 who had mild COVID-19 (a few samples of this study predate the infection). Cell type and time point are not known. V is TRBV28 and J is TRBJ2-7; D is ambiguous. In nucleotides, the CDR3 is TGTGCCAGCAGTTCCTCCTACGAGCAGTACGTA. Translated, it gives CASSSSYEQYV.